This TCR beta chain was profiled in a study of post-analysis software for immune sequencing data (dated by TCRdb to between 2014 and 2016). With regard to the full study: The recorded disease courses included relapsing-remitting, secondary progressive and progressive-relapsing multiple sclerosis, and some patients had no subtype annotation. The multiple sclerosis patient repertoires were compared with around ten previously published healthy control repertoires from donors aged roughly 6 to 25 years. A subset of samples was prepared in parallel using single-end sample barcoding, then pooled and co-amplified after Illumina adapter ligation. The investigation overall reported the following: The control group was slightly older than the multiple sclerosis patient group. Significantly higher frequencies in patients than in controls were found for five or six TRBV segments, including TRBV5-6, TRBV5-1 and TRBV20-1. Compared with controls, multiple sclerosis patients had significantly lower normalized Chao1 diversity, a finding suggesting substantial peripheral T-cell clonal expansion. Strong co-clustering of samples prepared in the same batch was shown by direct clustering with F measure, prompting a batch-effect correction.

This clonotype has only a few counts. Its antigen is still unknown. The input lacks base qualities; no much larger clone sits a single base away. TCR beta repertoires were profiled from peripheral blood of 13 young patients with multiple sclerosis to demonstrate the VDJtools post-analysis software. The patients with multiple sclerosis were children and adolescents between about 6 and 16 years of age. Library generation was performed with PCR. Sequenced on an Illumina HiSeq 2500. Unique molecular identifiers were incorporated into TCR beta cDNA libraries to reduce PCR and sequencing biases. Every 1 to 10 million input T cells yielded approximately 500,000 cDNA molecules, meaning each molecule approximated one T cell. The patient libraries were prepared and sequenced using the same protocol as the earlier healthy control dataset. Samples belonging to the same batch were prepared together, multiplexed and sequenced on a shared HiSeq lane. The authors processed their data as follows. MIGEC was used to process the raw barcoded reads, and molecular identifier groups with only a single read were discarded before consensus assembly and CDR3 extraction. Clonotype tables were post-analysed with VDJtools, normalizing diversity by down-sampling all datasets to the smallest sample size. To correct batch-related cross-sample contamination, repertoire overlap clustering matched CDR3 amino acid sequences but not nucleotide sequences. TCRdb applied fastp at Q25 and MiXCR to the public reads, then kept only in-frame beta chains. When rows share a CDR3 protein, they turn into one entry using the most common DNA and genes. Clone size and V and J calls follow TCRdb, not the original study. The sample table holds 820,000 or so distinct CDR3 sequences, of which around 53% were seen once. The ten largest account for over 4% of the sample.

The CDR3 has 14 amino acids, counting the end cysteine and phenylalanine. The retained sequence is limited to the CDR3, 42 bases, with the frame set at the first base. The junction carries 14 bases between V and J, which are trimmed by 5 bases and 4 bases respectively. The source material was blood. The chain is made from TRBV12-3 or TRBV12-4 and TRBJ2-5; the D call could be TRBD1 or TRBD2, with each sharing 7 bases. The receptor comes from a girl under 18 with multiple sclerosis. The encoded CDR3 is CASSRQGGGETQYF. The DNA reads as follows: TGTGCCAGCAGTCGACAGGGAGGGGGAGAGACCCAGTACTTC.